Many counts were recorded for the clone carrying this T cell receptor beta chain. Its matching antigen is unknown. This entry is derived from a study of T cells in Graves' hyperthyroidism and ophthalmopathy. CDR3 length: 14 residues. J lost 6 bases, V lost 1 base, and 2 bases had no gene match. Germline CDR1 is SGHTA and CDR2 is FQGTGA. Study-wide findings and caveats: Most expanded thyroid clonotypes above 0.001 recurred in blood. Stable hyperthyroidism was separated from ophthalmopathy by a model based on 13 V-J features.

Aged 18 to 65, the patients had hyperthyroidism that was newly diagnosed and had lasted under 2 months. Amplification of TCR beta CDR3 regions was performed using RNA transcripts as template. RT-PCR in the first round (using the HTBI primer set) targeted the TCR CDR3. TCRdb redid the calling of the multiplex PCR reads with MiXCR, one entry per CDR3 protein. The sample has under 300,000 distinct CDR3 sequences; 12% to 15% are singletons. The origin of this receptor is a woman aged 50 to 65 with Graves' hyperthyroidism that later progressed to Graves' ophthalmopathy. The chain recombines TRBV7-3 with TRBJ2-3; 9 nucleotides line up with TRBD1. Sequencing used blood. CDR3 sequence: CASSLRQGDDTQYF. CDR3 sequence (DNA): TGTGCCAGCAGCTTAAGACAGGGGGATGATACGCAGTATTTT.